This TCR beta chain was identified during a study of cytomegalovirus exposure and HLA in healthy donors. About the study: A prior study identified approximately 110 million unique TCR beta sequences from roughly 180 million T cells. Overall study results and limits: It was reportedly the case that the classifier diagnosed cytomegalovirus status with high specificity and sensitivity. Rarity characterized most TCR sequences, yet some public TCRs appeared in many donors.

For this clone: Its antigen remains unidentified.

Germline V CDR1 and CDR2: SGDLS, YYNGEE. V was pared by 0 bases and J by 2 bases, with 8 bases between. This CDR3 contains 14 residues. Healthy bone marrow donors formed the donor group. Primers for the PCR totalled 60 Vbeta and 13 Jbeta. Assay used: immunoSEQ multiplex PCR; TCRdb lists only in-frame clones, some missing. In the table there are about 90,000 clones, around 70% of which are singletons. The chain combines TRBV9 with TRBJ1-1; D remains unclear. The sequence was collected from a man aged 25 to 40 in good health and CMV-seropositive. Sequencing input: PBMCs. CDR3 in amino acids: CASSVDLVNTEAFF. CDR3 nucleotides: TGTGCCAGCAGCGTAGATTTAGTTAACACTGAAGCTTTCTTT.